This TCR beta chain stems from a study of T cells in localized non-small cell lung cancer. This CDR3 is 14 amino acids long. The V end was cut by 4 bases, the J end by 8 bases, with 16 bases between. The germline gives CDR1 MNHEY, CDR2 SMNVEV (reference sequence). This clone appeared a single time. Antigen specificity is unknown. Study-level points and caveats: Owing to sequencing of a solitary tumor region, heterogeneity cannot be discounted. Greater T cell density in blood accompanied longer overall survival.

Libraries were prepared by immunoSEQ multiplex PCR; TCRdb keeps only in-frame clonotypes and omits some of them. The sample has tens of thousands of clones; approximately 88% are singletons. The sample was peripheral blood, taken before any cancer treatment. The chain has TRBV27 and TRBJ2-3; D not certain. The TCR comes from an older female donor with stage I lung adenocarcinoma. In nucleotides, the CDR3 is TGTGCCAGCAGTTCCCGACTGGATCACCCTACGCAGTATTTT. This encodes CASSSRLDHPTQYF.